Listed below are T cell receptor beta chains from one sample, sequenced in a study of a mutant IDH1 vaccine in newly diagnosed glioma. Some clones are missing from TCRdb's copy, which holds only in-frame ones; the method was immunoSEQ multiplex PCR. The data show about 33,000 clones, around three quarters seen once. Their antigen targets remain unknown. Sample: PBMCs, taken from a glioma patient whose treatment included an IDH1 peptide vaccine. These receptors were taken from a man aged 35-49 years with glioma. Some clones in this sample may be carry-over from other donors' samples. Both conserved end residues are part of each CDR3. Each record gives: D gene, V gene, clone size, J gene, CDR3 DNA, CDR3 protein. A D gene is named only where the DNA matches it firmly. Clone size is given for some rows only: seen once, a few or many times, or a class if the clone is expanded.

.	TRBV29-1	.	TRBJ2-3	TGCAGCGTTGTATGGGGACGGGGGAGCACAGATACGCAGTATTTT	CSVVWGRGSTDTQYF
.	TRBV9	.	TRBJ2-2	TGTGCCGCAGAGGGGACACCTTTTTCCGGGGAGCTGTTTTTT	CAAEGTPFSGELFF
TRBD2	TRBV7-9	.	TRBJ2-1	TGTGCCAGCAGCAAGCGGGGGGGGCGGCTTTACAATGAGCAGTTCTTC	CASSKRGGRLYNEQFF
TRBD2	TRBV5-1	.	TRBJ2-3	TGCGCCAGCAGCTTGTCGCGGGGGGACACAGATACGCAGTATTTT	CASSLSRGDTDTQYF
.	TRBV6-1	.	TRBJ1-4	TGTGCCAGCCGAAAGGGGTCAACTAATGAAAAACTGTTTTTT	CASRKGSTNEKLFF
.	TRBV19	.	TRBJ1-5	TGTGCCAGTAGTGCCCAGAGCGAGCTGTGGGGGATCTCTCAGCCCCAGCATTTT	CASSAQSELWGISQPQHF
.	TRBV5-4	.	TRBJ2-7	TGTGCCAGCAGCCCGGGGGTCGGAGACGAGCAGTACTTC	CASSPGVGDEQYF
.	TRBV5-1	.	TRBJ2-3	TGCGCCAGCAGCTTGGCAGGGGTGAGAGATACGCAGTATTTT	CASSLAGVRDTQYF
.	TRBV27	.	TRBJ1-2	TGTGCCAGCAGTCACCGGTGGATGATGTCTGGTGGCTACACCTTC	CASSHRWMMSGGYTF
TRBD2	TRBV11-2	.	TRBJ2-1	TGTGCCAGCAGCTTAAGGCTAGCGGGGGCCCTGTTCTTC	CASSLRLAGALFF
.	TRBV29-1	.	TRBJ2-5	TGCAGCGTTATCGGGCAGGGTGTGGGTCAAGAGACCCAGTACTTC	CSVIGQGVGQETQYF
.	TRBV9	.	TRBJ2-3	TGTGCCAGCAGCGTAGTGGGGTATAGCACAGATACGCAGTATTTT	CASSVVGYSTDTQYF
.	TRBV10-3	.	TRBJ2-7	TGTGCCACTGCCACTGGGGGCTTCTACGAGCAGTACTTC	CATATGGFYEQYF
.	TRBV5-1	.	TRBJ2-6	TGCGCCAGCAGCTTCGTATTCACTGGGGCCAACGTCCTGACTTTC	CASSFVFTGANVLTF
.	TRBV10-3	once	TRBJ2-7	TGTGCCATCAGCACCGGGACAACAGACGAGCAGTACTTC	CAISTGTTDEQYF
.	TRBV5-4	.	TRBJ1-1	TGTGCCAGCAGCTTGATGGGGAGGAACACTGAAGCTTTCTTT	CASSLMGRNTEAFF
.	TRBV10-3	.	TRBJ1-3	TGTGCCATCAGTGAGATAGGACGGAACTCTGGAAACACCATATATTTT	CAISEIGRNSGNTIYF
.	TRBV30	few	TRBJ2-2	TGTGCCTGGTCGTACGGGGAGCTGTTTTTT	CAWSYGELFF
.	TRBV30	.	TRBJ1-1	TGTGCCTGGAGTCCCCGGGGAAGCACTGAAGCTTTCTTT	CAWSPRGSTEAFF
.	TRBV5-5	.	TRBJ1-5	TGTGCCAGCAGCTTGCGTGGGGACGGATATCAGCCCCAGCATTTT	CASSLRGDGYQPQHF
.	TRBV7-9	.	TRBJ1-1	TGTGCCAGCAGCTTCGGGGGTGACACTGAAGCTTTCTTT	CASSFGGDTEAFF
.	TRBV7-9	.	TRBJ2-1	TGTGCCAGCAGCTCTCCCGCGGGGAGCTCCTACAATGAGCAGTTCTTC	CASSSPAGSSYNEQFF
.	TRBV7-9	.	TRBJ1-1	TGTGCCAGCAGCTTACTAGGGTCGTACACTGAAGCTTTCTTT	CASSLLGSYTEAFF
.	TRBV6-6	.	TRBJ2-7	TGTGCCAGCAGTAATGACCCCCCGGACGTAACCTACGAGCAGTACTTC	CASSNDPPDVTYEQYF
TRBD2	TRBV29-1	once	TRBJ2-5	TGCAGCGTTGAAAGAGAGCGGGGGTCCTCCAAGGAGGGTCAGTACTTC	CSVERERGSSKEGQYF
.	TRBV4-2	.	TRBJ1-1	TGTGCCAGCAGCCAAGACAGGGCGAGGACTGAAGCTTTCTTT	CASSQDRARTEAFF
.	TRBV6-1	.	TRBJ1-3	TGTGCCAGTTCCTCCGGGCCCGACTCTGGAAACACCATATATTTT	CASSSGPDSGNTIYF
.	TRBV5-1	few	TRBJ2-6	TGCGCCAGCAGCCCCAGCCCGGGGGCCTCTGGGGCCAACGTCCTGACTTTC	CASSPSPGASGANVLTF
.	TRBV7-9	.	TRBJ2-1	TGTGCCAGCAGCTCGCTCAGGAGGTCCTACAATGAGCAGTTCTTC	CASSSLRRSYNEQFF
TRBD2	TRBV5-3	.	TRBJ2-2	TGTGCCAGAAGCTTGTCGGGACTACCTATTACCGGGGAGCTGTTTTTT	CARSLSGLPITGELFF
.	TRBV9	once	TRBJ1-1	TGTGCCAGCAGCCAAAGAGGGGACCGTCAGGAAAACACTGAAGCTTTCTTT	CASSQRGDRQENTEAFF